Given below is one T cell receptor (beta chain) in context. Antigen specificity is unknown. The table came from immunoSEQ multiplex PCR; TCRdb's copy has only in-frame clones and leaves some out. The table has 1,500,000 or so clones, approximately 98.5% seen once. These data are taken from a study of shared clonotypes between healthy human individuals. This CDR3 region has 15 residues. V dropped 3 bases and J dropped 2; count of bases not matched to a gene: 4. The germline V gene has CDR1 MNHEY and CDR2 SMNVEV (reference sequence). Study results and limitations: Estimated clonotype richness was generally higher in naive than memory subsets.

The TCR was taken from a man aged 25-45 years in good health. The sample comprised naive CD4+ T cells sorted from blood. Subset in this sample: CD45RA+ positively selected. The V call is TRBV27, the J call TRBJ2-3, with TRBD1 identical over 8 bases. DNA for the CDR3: TGTGCCAGCAGTTTCAGGGGACAGGACACAGATACGCAGTATTTT. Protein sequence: CASSFRGQDTDTQYF.